This T cell receptor beta chain was found in a study of early T cells in non-severe SARS-CoV-2 infection. Background on the study: Bulk RNA isolated from unsorted whole blood underwent sequencing; chains were not paired.

This clonotype has a count of ten or more. Its target is not known. Molecules of cDNA were individually given unique molecular identifiers that were attached to them. TCRdb reanalysed the 5' RACE reads using MiXCR and keeps one entry per CDR3 protein. The table records tens of thousands of distinct CDR3 sequences, 5.8% of them present only once. Trimming took off 4 bases at V and 5 bases at J, with 4 bases between the two ends. Germline V gene lookup returns CDR1 KGHDR and CDR2 SFDVKD. The CDR3 covers 11 residues. Study findings and constraints: A preference for anti-spike CD8 responses marked VDJdb matching, which missed private and CD4 specificities.

What was sequenced was whole blood. The TCR was taken from an adult who was a healthcare worker with PCR-confirmed SARS-CoV-2 infection or an uninfected control (not recorded which). The chain joins TRBV24-1 to TRBJ2-5; D uncertain. CDR3 sequence (DNA): TGTGCCACCAGTGAATCGGAGACCCAGTACTTC. It encodes CATSESETQYF.